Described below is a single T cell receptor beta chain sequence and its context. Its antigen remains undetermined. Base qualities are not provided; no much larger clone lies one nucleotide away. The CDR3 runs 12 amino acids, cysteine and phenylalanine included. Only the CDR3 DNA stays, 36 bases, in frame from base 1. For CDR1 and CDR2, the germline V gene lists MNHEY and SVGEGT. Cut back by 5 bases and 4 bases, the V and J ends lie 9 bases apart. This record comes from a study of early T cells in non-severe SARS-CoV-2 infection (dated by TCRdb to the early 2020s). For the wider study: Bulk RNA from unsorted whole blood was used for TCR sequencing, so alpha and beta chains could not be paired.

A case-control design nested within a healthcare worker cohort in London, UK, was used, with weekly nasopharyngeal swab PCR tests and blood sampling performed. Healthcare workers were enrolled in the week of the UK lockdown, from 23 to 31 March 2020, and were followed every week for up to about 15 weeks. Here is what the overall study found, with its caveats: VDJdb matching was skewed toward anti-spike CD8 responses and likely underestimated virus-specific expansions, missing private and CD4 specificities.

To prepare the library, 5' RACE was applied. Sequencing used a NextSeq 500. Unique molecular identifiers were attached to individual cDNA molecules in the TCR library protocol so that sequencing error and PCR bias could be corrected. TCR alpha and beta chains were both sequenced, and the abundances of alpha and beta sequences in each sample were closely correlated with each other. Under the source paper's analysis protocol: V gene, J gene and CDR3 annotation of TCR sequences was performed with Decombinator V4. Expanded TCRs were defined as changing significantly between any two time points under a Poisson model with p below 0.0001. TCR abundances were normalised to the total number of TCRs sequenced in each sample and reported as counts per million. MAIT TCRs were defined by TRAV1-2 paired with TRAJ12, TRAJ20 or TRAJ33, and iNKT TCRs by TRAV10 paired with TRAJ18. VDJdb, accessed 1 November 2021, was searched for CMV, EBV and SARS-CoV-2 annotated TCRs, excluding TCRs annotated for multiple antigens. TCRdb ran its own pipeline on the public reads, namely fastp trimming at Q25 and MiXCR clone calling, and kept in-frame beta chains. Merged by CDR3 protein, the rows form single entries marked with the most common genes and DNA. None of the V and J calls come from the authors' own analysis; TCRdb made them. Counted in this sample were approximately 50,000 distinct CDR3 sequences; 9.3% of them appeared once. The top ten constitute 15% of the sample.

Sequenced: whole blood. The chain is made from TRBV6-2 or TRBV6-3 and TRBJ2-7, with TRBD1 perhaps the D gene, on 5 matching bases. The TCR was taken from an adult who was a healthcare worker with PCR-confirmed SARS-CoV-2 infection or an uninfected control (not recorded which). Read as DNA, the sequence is TGTGCCAGCAGTGACAGCTTATACGAGCAGTACTTC. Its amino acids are CASSDSLYEQYF.